This T cell receptor (beta chain) was retrieved from a study of identical twins. Study outcomes and limitations: There was more out-of-frame TCR alpha sharing in monozygotic twins than models estimated.

As to this clonotype: Its antigen is unidentified.

Germline V gene lookup returns CDR1 SQVTM and CDR2 ANQGSEA. This CDR3 contains 12 residues. Trimming shortened V by 1 base and J by 6 bases, and 8 bases separated the two germline ends. Template switching introduced a universal primer site, and the cDNA bore unique molecular identifiers. One entry per CDR3 protein results from TCRdb running MiXCR on the 5' RACE reads. The sample yields around 690,000 distinct CDR3 sequences, approximately 21% seen once. These records were also assigned to another study, of T cells expressing NK-cell markers. From that paper: Within the sequenced cohort of eight donors, seven exhibited HCMV seropositivity and one was seronegative. Topping the CD3+CD56-NKG2C+ fraction as well were these clonotypes, in a few donors.

Sample: PBMCs. This clonotype was sampled from a woman in her late teens or twenties in good health. The J gene is TRBJ2-3, the V gene TRBV29-1; D might be TRBD2 (5 bases). CDR3 nucleotide sequence: TGCAGCGTTGAAGGGCCGGGGGATACGCAGTATTTT. Translating gives CSVEGPGDTQYF.